Presented here are 8 T cell receptor beta chains from one specimen sequenced in a study of blood T cell repertoires in COVID-19. TCRdb's copy holds only in-frame clones and misses some; the assay was immunoSEQ multiplex PCR. Counted here are around 140,000 clones, under 90% occurring once; the ten biggest clones make up around 8.8%. Sequenced sample: peripheral blood. These receptors were collected from a human donor in a cohort sampled during active COVID-19.

The V call is TRBV4-2, the J call TRBJ2-7; a weak D match, TRBD2 (5 bases). V was clipped by 1 base and J by 0 bases, with 13 bases between them. The CDR3 is 16 amino acids. In germline, CDR1 is LGHNA, CDR2 YNFKEQ. The CDR3 nucleotides read TGTGCCAGCAGCCAAGGGCGGGCGCGAAGCTCCTACGAGCAGTACTTC. Its translation is CASSQGRARSSYEQYF.

The J gene is TRBJ2-1, the V gene TRBV15; 10 bases agree with TRBD2. Germline CDR1 LNHNV, CDR2 YYDKDF (reference sequence). The J segment lost 1 base and the V segment lost 1 base, leaving 7 bases of the junction unmatched. The CDR3 is 18 residues long. DNA of the CDR3: TGTGCCACCAGCAGAGGAGCGGGAGGGCCGTTTTCCTACAATGAGCAGTTCTTC. Its translation: CATSRGAGGPFSYNEQFF.

This chain joins TRBV20-1 and TRBJ1-5, with D possibly TRBD1 on 6 matching bases. Trimming removed 6 bases from V and 4 bases from J, with 7 bases in between. CDR1 is DFQATT, CDR2 SNEGSKA, per germline (reference sequence). This CDR3 spans 11 amino acids. CDR3 protein: CSARGNQPQHF. CDR3 nucleotide sequence: TGCAGTGCCAGGGGAAATCAGCCCCAGCATTTT.

The genes are TRBV29-1 and TRBJ1-5; TRBD1 aligns across 7 bases. CDR3 size: 12 residues. V lost 6 bases to trimming and J lost 4 bases; unmatched junction nucleotides: 3. CDR1 and CDR2 from the germline V gene are SQVTM and ANQGSEA. The CDR3 DNA reads TGCAGCGTAATACAGGGGAATCAGCCCCAGCATTTT. Translating it yields CSVIQGNQPQHF. Filled out from reference TRBV29-1 and TRBJ1-5, the complete variable domain reads SAVISQKPSRDICQRGTSLTIQCQVDSQVTMMFWYRQQPGQSLTLIATANQGSEATYESGFVIDKFPISRPNLTFSTLTVSNMSPEDSSIYLCSVIQGNQPQHFGDGTRLSIL.

This clone was detected once. The CDR3 loop reads CASRRLAGDYEQYF. In nucleotides, the CDR3 is TGTGCCAGCAGACGACTAGCGGGAGACTACGAGCAGTACTTC. The chain employs TRBV7-2 and TRBJ2-7; TRBD2 aligns across 12 bases. CDR1 and CDR2 (germline): SGHTA, FQGNSA. CDR3 length: 14 amino acids. The V gene end was trimmed by 6 bases and the J gene end by 3 bases; junction bases not matched to a gene: 3.

The CDR3 reads CASSQAPGLAGRPVSTDTQYF. CDR3 in DNA: TGTGCCAGCAGCCAAGCACCGGGACTAGCGGGCCGACCCGTCAGCACAGATACGCAGTATTTT. The chain has TRBV28 and TRBJ2-3, with TRBD2 matching 12 bases. The CDR3 has 21 residues. V lost 6 bases to trimming and J lost 0 bases; unmatched junction nucleotides: 19. Looked up from germline, CDR1 is MDHEN and CDR2 is SYDVKM. The whole variable domain, filled in from reference TRBV28 and TRBJ2-3, reads DVKVTQSSRYLVKRTGEKVFLECVQDMDHENMFWYRQDPGLGLRLIYFSYDVKMKEKGDIPEGYSVSREKKERFSLILESASTNQTSMYLCASSQAPGLAGRPVSTDTQYFGPGTRLTVL.

V is TRBV5-4 and J is TRBJ2-5; TRBD1 aligns across 12 bases. CDR1 SGHNT and CDR2 YYREEE come from the germline V gene (reference sequence). This CDR3 contains 15 residues. V trimming: 4 bases; J trimming: 4 bases; junction bases outside the gene matches: 5. The CDR3: CASSRGTGGRETQYF. Here the CDR3 DNA reads TGTGCCAGCAGCCGCGGGACAGGGGGCAGAGAGACCCAGTACTTC.

V gene TRBV28 combines with J gene TRBJ1-3; TRBD1 matches at 8 bases. The J segment lost 2 bases and the V segment lost 7 bases, leaving 7 bases of the junction unmatched. The germline V gene has CDR1 MDHEN and CDR2 SYDVKM. The CDR3 loop spans 15 amino acids. This CDR3 is CASTGQGTPGNTIYF. DNA of the CDR3: TGTGCCAGCACAGGACAGGGCACCCCTGGAAACACCATATATTTT.